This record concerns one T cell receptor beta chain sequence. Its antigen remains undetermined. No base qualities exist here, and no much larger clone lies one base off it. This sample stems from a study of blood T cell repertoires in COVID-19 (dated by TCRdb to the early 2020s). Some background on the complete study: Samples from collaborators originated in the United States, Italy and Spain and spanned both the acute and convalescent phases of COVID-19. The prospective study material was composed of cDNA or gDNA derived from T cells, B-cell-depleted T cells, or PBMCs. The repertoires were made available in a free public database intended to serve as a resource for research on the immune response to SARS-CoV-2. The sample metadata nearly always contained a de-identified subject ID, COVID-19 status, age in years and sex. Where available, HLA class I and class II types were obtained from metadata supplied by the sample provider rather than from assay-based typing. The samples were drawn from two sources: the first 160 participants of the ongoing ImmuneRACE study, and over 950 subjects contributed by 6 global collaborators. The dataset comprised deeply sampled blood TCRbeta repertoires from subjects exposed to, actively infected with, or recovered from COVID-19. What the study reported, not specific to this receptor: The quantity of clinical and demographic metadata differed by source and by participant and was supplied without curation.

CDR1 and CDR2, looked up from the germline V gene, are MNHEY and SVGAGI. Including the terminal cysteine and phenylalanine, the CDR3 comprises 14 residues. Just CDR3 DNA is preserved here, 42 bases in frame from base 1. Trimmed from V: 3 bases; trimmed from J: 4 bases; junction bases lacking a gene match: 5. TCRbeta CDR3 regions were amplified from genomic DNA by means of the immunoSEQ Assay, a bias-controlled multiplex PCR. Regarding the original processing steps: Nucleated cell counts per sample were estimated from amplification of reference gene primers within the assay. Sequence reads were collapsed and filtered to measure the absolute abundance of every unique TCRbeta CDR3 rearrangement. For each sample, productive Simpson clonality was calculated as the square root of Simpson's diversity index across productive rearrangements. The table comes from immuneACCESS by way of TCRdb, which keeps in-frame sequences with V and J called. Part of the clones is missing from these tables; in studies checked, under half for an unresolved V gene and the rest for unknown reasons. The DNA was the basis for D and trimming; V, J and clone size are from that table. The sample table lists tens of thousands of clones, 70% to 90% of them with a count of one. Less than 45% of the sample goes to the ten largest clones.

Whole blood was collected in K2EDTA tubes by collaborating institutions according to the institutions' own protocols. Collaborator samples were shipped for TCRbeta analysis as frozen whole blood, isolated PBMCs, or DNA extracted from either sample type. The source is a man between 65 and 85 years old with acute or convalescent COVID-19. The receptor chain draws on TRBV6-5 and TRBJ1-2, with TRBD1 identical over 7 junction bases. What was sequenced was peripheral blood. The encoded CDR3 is CASSYTGTAYGYTF. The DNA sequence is TGTGCCAGCAGTTATACCGGGACAGCCTATGGCTACACCTTC.